Each of the 12 T cell receptor beta chains below was sequenced from the same sample in a study of immune cell composition in non-small cell lung cancer. TCRdb keeps only in-frame clones here, not all; method: immunoSEQ multiplex PCR. The sample lists thousands of clones; approximately 76% were seen once. Sequenced material: lung tumor tissue. These receptors all come from a human donor with non-small cell lung cancer.

V usage is TRBV15 and J usage is TRBJ2-1; 7 bases align to TRBD2. V lost 1 base to trimming and J lost 0 bases; unmatched junction nucleotides: 3. The germline CDR1 and CDR2 sequences are LNHNV and YYDKDF (reference sequence). The CDR3 has 16 amino acids. The CDR3 DNA sequence: TGTGCCACCAGCAGAGGAGCGGGGACCTCCTACAATGAGCAGTTCTTC. This codes for CATSRGAGTSYNEQFF. Looking up the rest from reference TRBV15 and TRBJ2-1 gives the full variable domain: DAMVIQNPRYQVTQFGKPVTLSCSQTLNHNVMYWYQQKSSQAPKLLFHYYDKDFNNEADTPDNFQSRRPNTSFCFLDIRSPGLGDTAMYLCATSRGAGTSYNEQFFGPGTRLTVL.

This clone showed up just a few times. The chain recombines TRBV7-8 with TRBJ1-1; D is unclear. Germline V gives CDR1 SGHVS, CDR2 FQNEAQ. The V and J ends lost 2 bases and 11 bases respectively, with 9 bases between them. CDR3 length: 11 amino acids. CDR3 region: CASSLLWVAFF. The CDR3 bases are TGTGCCAGCAGCTTACTGTGGGTGGCTTTCTTT.

V usage is TRBV7-9 and J usage is TRBJ1-1, with a tentative D call TRBD1 (5 bases). The CDR3 covers 14 residues. Germline values: CDR1 SEHNR, CDR2 FQNEAQ (reference sequence). V lost 5 bases, J lost 5 bases, and 15 bases lay in between. This chain's CDR3 is CASSPEGRGTEAFF. The CDR3 bases are TGTGCCAGCAGCCCAGAGGGGCGGGGAACTGAAGCTTTCTTT.

CDR3 DNA sequence: TGTGCCAGCAGCTTGGGTCCAAGGAGGGATTACTCTGGAAACACCATATATTTT. Protein product: CASSLGPRRDYSGNTIYF. The V call is TRBV7-8, the J call TRBJ1-3; D gene ambiguous. The CDR3 extends over 18 amino acids. CDR1 and CDR2 (germline): SGHVS, FQNEAQ. V lost 3 bases and J lost 0, with 18 bases in between.

This clone was recorded a few times. The J gene is TRBJ2-1, the V gene TRBV11-2, with a tentative D call TRBD2 (6 bases). The CDR3 has 13 amino acids. In germline, CDR1 is SGHAT, CDR2 FQNNGV. The V and J ends lost 8 bases and 7 bases respectively, with 15 bases between them. The DNA of the CDR3 is TGTGCCAGCGCGAGGACTATAACAAATGAGCAGTTCTTC. Protein sequence: CASARTITNEQFF.

The chain uses TRBV7-9 and TRBJ1-4; the D is unclear. Trimming took 1 base from V and 8 from J, leaving 5 bases between them. Germline V CDR1 and CDR2: SEHNR, FQNEAQ (reference sequence). The CDR3 covers 12 residues. CDR3 sequence: CASSLGGEKLFF. CDR3 DNA: TGTGCCAGCAGCTTAGGGGGAGAAAAACTGTTTTTT. Full variable domain (missing parts from reference TRBV7-9 and TRBJ1-4): DTGVSQNPRHKITKRGQNVTFRCDPISEHNRLYWYRQTLGQGPEFLTYFQNEAQLEKSRLLSDRFSAERPKGSFSTLEIQRTEQGDSAMYLCASSLGGEKLFFGSGTQLSVL.

The chain combines TRBV27 with TRBJ2-7; 8 bases are shared with TRBD2. CDR1 is MNHEY, CDR2 SMNVEV, per germline (reference sequence). The V gene end was trimmed by 6 bases and the J gene end by 5 bases; junction bases not matched to a gene: 12. There are 15 residues in the CDR3. The CDR3 region is CASSRAGDPFDEQYF. As DNA, the CDR3 is TGTGCCAGCAGCCGAGCGGGGGACCCATTCGACGAGCAGTACTTC.

This clone was seen a handful of times. The rearrangement uses TRBV7-2 and TRBJ2-2, with D perhaps matching TRBD1 (6 bases). Germline V gives CDR1 SGHTA, CDR2 FQGNSA. Trimming stripped 4 bases from V and 7 bases from J, with 16 bases between. The CDR3 has 15 residues. CDR3 coding DNA: TGTGCCAGCAGCTCAGGGGCAGCCTCTTACGGGGAGCTGTTTTTT. It is translated as CASSSGAASYGELFF.

The chain recombines TRBV28 with TRBJ2-1; 13 nucleotides match TRBD2. The CDR3 runs to 17 residues. The V segment lost 5 bases and the J segment 10 bases; nucleotides outside the gene matches: 14. Germline values: CDR1 MDHEN, CDR2 SYDVKM. CDR3 sequence reads: CASSTTPGLAGSGEQFF. Written as DNA, the CDR3 is TGTGCCAGCAGTACTACTCCGGGACTAGCGGGGAGCGGGGAGCAGTTCTTC.

The rearrangement links TRBV5-1 to TRBJ2-1; D is uncertain. V shed 7 bases and J shed 0 bases, with 11 bases lying between them. The CDR3 sequence is 14 residues long. Germline CDR1 and CDR2: SGHRS and YFSETQ. CDR3 DNA: TGCGCCAGCCAAGACGTGAACTCCTACAATGAGCAGTTCTTC. It yields the protein CASQDVNSYNEQFF.

The V and J genes are TRBV25-1 and TRBJ1-2; 8 nucleotides match TRBD1. Per germline, CDR1 MGHDK and CDR2 SYGVNS. The CDR3 loop spans 15 amino acids. V gave up 1 base and J gave up 7 bases; unmatched junction bases: 8. The CDR3 loop reads CASSEWRQGARGYTF. Written as DNA, the CDR3 is TGTGCCAGCAGTGAATGGCGGCAGGGGGCCCGTGGCTACACCTTC.

The V call is TRBV7-8, the J call TRBJ2-5; 9 bases fit TRBD2. The CDR3 consists of 13 residues. V shed 5 bases and J 4 bases; nucleotides not matched to a gene: 2. Looked up from germline, CDR1 is SGHVS and CDR2 is FQNEAQ. The chain's CDR3 is CASSRGGAETQYF. DNA for the CDR3: TGTGCCAGCAGCCGCGGGGGGGCAGAGACCCAGTACTTC.